The clone carrying this T cell receptor (beta chain) was counted many times. As yet, its antigen is unknown. The authors prepared the TCRbeta library with unique molecular identifiers. One entry per CDR3 protein results from TCRdb running MiXCR on the PCR reads. The sample lists around 490,000 distinct CDR3 sequences, roughly an eighth occurring once. The data stem from a study of T-cell reconstitution after alpha-beta-depleted transplantation in children. Study-level findings and limits: Newly produced T cells mostly provided counts and TCRbeta diversity after one year, as hyperexpanded clones declined. Several hundred expanded graft clones reportedly gave rise to the alpha-beta T cells present about two months after transplant.

This CDR3 contains 15 residues. V lost 0 bases to trimming and J lost 0 bases, with 9 bases between them. Per the germline V gene, CDR1 is SGDLS and CDR2 is YYNGEE. This chain uses TRBV9 with TRBJ1-1; D is undetermined. Sequencing was performed on PBMCs, mostly from graft donor cells, taken 180 days after TCRalphabeta/CD19-depleted stem cell transplant. The TCR comes from a female patient younger than 10 who had a stem cell transplant for aplastic anemia, so the T cells may come from the graft donor. The CDR3 reads CASSVAALMNTEAFF. For the CDR3, the DNA is TGTGCCAGCAGCGTAGCCGCACTGATGAACACTGAAGCTTTCTTT.